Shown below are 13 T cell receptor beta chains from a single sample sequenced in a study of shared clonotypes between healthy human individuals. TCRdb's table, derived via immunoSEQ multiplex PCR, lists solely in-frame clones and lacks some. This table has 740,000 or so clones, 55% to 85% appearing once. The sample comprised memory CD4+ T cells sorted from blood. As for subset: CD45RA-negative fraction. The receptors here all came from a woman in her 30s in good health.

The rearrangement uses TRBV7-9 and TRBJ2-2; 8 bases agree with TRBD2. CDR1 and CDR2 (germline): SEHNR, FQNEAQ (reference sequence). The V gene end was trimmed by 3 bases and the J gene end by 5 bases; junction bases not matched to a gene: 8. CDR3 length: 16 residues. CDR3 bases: TGTGCCAGCAGCTTGGGGACTAGAAGCTTTACCGGGGAGCTGTTTTTT. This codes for CASSLGTRSFTGELFF.

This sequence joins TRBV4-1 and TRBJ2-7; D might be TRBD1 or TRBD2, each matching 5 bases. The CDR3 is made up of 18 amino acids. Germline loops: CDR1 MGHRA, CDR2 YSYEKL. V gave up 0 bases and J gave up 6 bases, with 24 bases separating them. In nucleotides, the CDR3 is TGCGCCAGCAGCCAAGATTACAGGACTCGGGTCGGGTTGAGCGAGCAGTACTTC. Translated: CASSQDYRTRVGLSEQYF.

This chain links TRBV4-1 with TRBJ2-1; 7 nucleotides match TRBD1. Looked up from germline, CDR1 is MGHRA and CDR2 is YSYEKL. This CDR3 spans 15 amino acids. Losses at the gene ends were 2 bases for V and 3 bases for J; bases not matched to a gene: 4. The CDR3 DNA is TGCGCCAGCAGCCAACCCGACAGGGTCTACAATGAGCAGTTCTTC. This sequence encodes CASSQPDRVYNEQFF.

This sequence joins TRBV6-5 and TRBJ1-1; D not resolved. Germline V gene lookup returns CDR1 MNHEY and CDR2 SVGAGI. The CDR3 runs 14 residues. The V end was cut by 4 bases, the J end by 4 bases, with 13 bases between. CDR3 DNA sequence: TGTGCCAGCAGTTCTCTCCCCTTATTCACTGAAGCTTTCTTT. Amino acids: CASSSLPLFTEAFF.

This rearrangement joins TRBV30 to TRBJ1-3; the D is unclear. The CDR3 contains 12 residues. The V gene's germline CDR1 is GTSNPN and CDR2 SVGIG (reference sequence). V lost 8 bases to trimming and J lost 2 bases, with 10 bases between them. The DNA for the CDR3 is TGTGCCGGAACTAGGGCTGGAAACACCATATATTTT. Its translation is CAGTRAGNTIYF. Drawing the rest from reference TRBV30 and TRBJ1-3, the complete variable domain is SQTIHQWPATLVQPVGSPLSLECTVEGTSNPNLYWYRQAAGRGLQLLFYSVGIGQISSEVPQNLSASRPQDRQFILSSKKLLLSDSGFYLCAGTRAGNTIYFGEGSWLTVV.

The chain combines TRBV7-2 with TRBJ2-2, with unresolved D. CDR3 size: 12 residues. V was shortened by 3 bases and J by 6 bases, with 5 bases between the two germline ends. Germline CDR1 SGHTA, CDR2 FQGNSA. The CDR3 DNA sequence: TGTGCCAGCAGCTTTGGCCCCGGGGAGCTGTTTTTT. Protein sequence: CASSFGPGELFF. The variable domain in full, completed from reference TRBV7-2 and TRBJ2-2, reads GAGVSQSPSNKVTEKGKDVELRCDPISGHTALYWYRQSLGQGLEFLIYFQGNSAPDKSGLPSDRFSAERTGGSVSTLTIQRTQQEDSAVYLCASSFGPGELFFGEGSRLTVL.

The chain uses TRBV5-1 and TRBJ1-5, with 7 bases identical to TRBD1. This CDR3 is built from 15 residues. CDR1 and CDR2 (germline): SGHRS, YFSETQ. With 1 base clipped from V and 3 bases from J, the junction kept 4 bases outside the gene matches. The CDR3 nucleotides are TGCGCCAGCAGCTTGACTACAGGGGCCAATCAGCCCCAGCATTTT. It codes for CASSLTTGANQPQHF.

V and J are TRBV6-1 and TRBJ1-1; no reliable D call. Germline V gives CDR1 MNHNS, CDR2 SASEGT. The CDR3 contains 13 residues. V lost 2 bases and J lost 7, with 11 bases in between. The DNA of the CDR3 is TGTGCCAGCAGTGAAACAGTGTTTAATGAAGCTTTCTTT. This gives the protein CASSETVFNEAFF.

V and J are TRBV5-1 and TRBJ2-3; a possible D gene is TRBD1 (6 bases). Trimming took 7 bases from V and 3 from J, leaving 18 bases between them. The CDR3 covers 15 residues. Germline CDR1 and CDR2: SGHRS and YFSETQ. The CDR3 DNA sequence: TGCGCCAGCTCCCCGGACAGTCATGGGACAGATACGCAGTATTTT. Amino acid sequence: CASSPDSHGTDTQYF. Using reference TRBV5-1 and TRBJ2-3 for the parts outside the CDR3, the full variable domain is KAGVTQTPRYLIKTRGQQVTLSCSPISGHRSVSWYQQTPGQGLQFLFEYFSETQRNKGNFPGRFSGRQFSNSRSEMNVSTLELGDSALYLCASSPDSHGTDTQYFGPGTRLTVL.

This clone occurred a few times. CDR3 bases: TGTGCCAGCAGTGGCGGACTAGCGGGGAACACCGGGGAGCTGTTTTTT. As protein: CASSGGLAGNTGELFF. V usage is TRBV6-4 and J usage is TRBJ2-2; 11 positions agree with TRBD2. The germline V gene encodes CDR1 MRHNA and CDR2 SNTAGT. V dropped 4 bases and J dropped 1; count of bases not matched to a gene: 2. The CDR3 has 16 amino acids.

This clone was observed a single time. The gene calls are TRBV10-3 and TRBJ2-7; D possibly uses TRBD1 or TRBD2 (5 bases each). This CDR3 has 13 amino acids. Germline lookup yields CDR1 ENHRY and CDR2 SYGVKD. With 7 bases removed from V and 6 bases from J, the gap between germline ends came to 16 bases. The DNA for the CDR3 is TGTGCCATCAAGGGACCCCGCGAGGGCGAGCAGTACTTC. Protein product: CAIKGPREGEQYF.

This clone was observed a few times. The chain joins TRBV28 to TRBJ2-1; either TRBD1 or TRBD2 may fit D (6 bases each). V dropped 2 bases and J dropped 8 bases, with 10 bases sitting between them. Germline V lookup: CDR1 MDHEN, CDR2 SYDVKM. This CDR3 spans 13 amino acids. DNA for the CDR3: TGTGCCAGCAGTTTACCGGGGGCCCATGAGCAGTTCTTC. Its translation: CASSLPGAHEQFF. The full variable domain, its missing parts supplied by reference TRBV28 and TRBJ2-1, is DVKVTQSSRYLVKRTGEKVFLECVQDMDHENMFWYRQDPGLGLRLIYFSYDVKMKEKGDIPEGYSVSREKKERFSLILESASTNQTSMYLCASSLPGAHEQFFGPGTRLTVL.

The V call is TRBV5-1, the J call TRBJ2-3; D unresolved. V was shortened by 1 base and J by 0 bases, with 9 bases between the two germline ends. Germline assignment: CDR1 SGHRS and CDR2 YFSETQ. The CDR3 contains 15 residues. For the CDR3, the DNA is TGCGCCAGCAGCTTGTTAGGGTGGAGCACAGATACGCAGTATTTT. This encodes CASSLLGWSTDTQYF. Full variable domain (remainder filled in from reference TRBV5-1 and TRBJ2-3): KAGVTQTPRYLIKTRGQQVTLSCSPISGHRSVSWYQQTPGQGLQFLFEYFSETQRNKGNFPGRFSGRQFSNSRSEMNVSTLELGDSALYLCASSLLGWSTDTQYFGPGTRLTVL.